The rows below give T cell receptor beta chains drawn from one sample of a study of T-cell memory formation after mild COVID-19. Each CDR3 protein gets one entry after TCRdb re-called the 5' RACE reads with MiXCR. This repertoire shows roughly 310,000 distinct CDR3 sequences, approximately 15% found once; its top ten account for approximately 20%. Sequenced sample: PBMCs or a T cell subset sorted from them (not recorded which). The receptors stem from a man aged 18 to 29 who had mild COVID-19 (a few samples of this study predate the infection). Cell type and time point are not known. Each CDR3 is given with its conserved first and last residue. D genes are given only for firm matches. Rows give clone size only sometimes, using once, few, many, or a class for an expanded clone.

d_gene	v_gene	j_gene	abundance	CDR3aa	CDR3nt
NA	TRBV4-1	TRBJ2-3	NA	CASRRGGARTDTQYF	TGTGCCAGCCGCAGGGGGGGGGCGAGGACAGATACGCAGTATTTT
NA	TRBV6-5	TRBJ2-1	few	CASSGTGQYNEQFF	TGTGCCAGCAGTGGGACCGGACAGTACAATGAGCAGTTCTTC
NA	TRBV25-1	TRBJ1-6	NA	CASSAGTRNNSPLHF	TGTGCCAGCAGTGCCGGGACAAGGAATAATTCACCCCTCCACTTT
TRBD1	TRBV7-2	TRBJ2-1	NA	CASSLRTGVYNEQFF	TGTGCCAGCAGCTTAAGAACAGGGGTCTACAATGAGCAGTTCTTC
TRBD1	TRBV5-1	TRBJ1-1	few	CASSTTGGTEAFF	TGCGCCAGCAGCACCACAGGGGGGACTGAAGCTTTCTTT
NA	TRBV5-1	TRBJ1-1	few	CASSFWGTNTEAFF	TGCGCCAGCAGCTTTTGGGGGACTAACACTGAAGCTTTCTTT
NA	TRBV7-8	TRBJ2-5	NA	CASTRALQETQYF	TGTGCCAGCACCCGGGCCCTACAAGAGACCCAGTACTTC
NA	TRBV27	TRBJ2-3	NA	CASSHKGGGIDTQYF	TGTGCCAGCAGCCATAAAGGCGGGGGCATAGATACGCAGTATTTT
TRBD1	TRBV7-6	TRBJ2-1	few	CASSLQDRVNEQFF	TGTGCCAGCAGCCTCCAGGACAGGGTAAATGAGCAGTTCTTC
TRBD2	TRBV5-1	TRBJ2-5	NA	CASSLGLAGAQETQYF	TGCGCCAGCAGCCTCGGACTAGCGGGGGCCCAAGAGACCCAGTACTTC
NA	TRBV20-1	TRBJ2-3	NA	CSGGLSTDTQYF	TGCAGTGGTGGGCTAAGCACAGATACGCAGTATTTT
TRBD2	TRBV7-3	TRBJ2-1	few	CASSPRGTGGSLQFF	TGTGCCAGCAGCCCACGGGGTACGGGGGGGTCTCTGCAGTTCTTC
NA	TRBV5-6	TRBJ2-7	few	CASSAGTALEQYF	TGTGCCAGCAGCGCAGGGACCGCTCTCGAGCAGTACTTC
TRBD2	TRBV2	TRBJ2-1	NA	CASSYPSGLNYNEQFF	TGTGCCAGCAGCTATCCTAGCGGGCTAAACTACAATGAGCAGTTCTTC
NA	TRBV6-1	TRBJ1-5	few	CASISEFGRGSNQPQHF	TGTGCCAGCATCTCTGAATTCGGAAGGGGTTCCAATCAGCCCCAGCATTTT
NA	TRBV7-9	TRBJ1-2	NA	CASSRTLSEIGYGYTF	TGTGCCAGCAGCCGGACACTTTCCGAAATCGGCTATGGCTACACCTTC
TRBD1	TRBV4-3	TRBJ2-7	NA	CASSQEWSGTVEQYF	TGCGCCAGCAGCCAAGAGTGGTCCGGGACAGTCGAGCAGTACTTC
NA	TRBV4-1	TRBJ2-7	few	CASSQIGRKSYEQYF	TGCGCCAGCAGCCAGATAGGACGGAAGAGTTACGAGCAGTACTTC
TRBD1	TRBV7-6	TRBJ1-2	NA	CASSPLAGGYGYTF	TGTGCCAGCAGCCCCCTGGCAGGGGGCTATGGCTACACCTTC
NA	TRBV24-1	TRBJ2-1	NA	CAARRREQFF	TGTGCCGCCAGAAGGCGGGAGCAGTTCTTC
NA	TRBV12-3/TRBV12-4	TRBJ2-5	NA	CASSTIPRETQYF	TGTGCCAGCAGCACCATTCCCCGAGAGACCCAGTACTTC
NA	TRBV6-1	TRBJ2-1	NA	CASRWNNEQFF	TGTGCCAGCAGGTGGAATAATGAGCAGTTCTTC
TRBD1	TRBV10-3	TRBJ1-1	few	CAISGTGETEAFF	TGTGCCATCAGCGGGACAGGGGAAACTGAAGCTTTCTTT
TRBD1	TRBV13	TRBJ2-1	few	CASSLVGTGGYNEQFF	TGTGCCAGCAGCTTAGTTGGGACAGGGGGATACAATGAGCAGTTCTTC
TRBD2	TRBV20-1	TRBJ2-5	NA	CSVTRRTSGVGTQYF	TGCAGTGTGACCCGCCGGACTAGCGGGGTTGGGACCCAGTACTTC
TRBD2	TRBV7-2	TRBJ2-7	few	CASSLVLAGREQYF	TGTGCCAGCAGCTTAGTACTAGCGGGGAGGGAGCAGTACTTC
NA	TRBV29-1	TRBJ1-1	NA	CSVERDPNTEAFF	TGCAGCGTTGAGAGGGATCCGAACACTGAAGCTTTCTTT
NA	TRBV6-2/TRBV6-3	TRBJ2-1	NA	CASCLSSYNEQFF	TGTGCCAGCTGTTTGAGCTCCTACAATGAGCAGTTCTTC
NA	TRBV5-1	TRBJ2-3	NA	CASSLVAHLDTQYF	TGCGCCAGCAGCTTGGTGGCCCACCTAGATACGCAGTATTTT
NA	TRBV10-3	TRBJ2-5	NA	CAIWGGGSRETQYF	TGTGCCATTTGGGGAGGGGGCTCGCGAGAGACCCAGTACTTC
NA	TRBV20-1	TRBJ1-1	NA	CSAPRGGRTEAFF	TGCAGTGCCCCTCGGGGGGGTCGAACTGAAGCTTTCTTT